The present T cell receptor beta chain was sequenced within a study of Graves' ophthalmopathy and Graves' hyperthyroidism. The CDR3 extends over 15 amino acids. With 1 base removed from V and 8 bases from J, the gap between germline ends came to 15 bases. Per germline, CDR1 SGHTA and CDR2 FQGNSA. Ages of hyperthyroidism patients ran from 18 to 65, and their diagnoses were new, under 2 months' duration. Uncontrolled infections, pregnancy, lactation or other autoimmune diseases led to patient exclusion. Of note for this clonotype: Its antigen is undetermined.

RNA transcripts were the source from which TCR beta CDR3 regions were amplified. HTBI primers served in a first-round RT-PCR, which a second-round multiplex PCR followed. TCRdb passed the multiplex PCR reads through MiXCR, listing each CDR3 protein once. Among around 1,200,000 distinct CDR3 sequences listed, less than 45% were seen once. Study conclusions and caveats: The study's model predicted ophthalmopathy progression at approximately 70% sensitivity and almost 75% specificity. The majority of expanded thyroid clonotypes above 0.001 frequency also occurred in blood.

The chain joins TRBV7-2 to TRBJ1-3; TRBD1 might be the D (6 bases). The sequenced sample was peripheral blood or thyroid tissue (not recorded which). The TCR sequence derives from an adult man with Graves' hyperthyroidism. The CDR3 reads CASSLGGRGGDTIYF. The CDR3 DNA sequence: TGTGCCAGCAGCTTAGGGGGGCGGGGAGGGGACACCATATATTTT.